These T cell receptor beta chains were read from a single sample in a study of identical twins. One entry per CDR3 protein, called by TCRdb with MiXCR from the 5' RACE reads. The sample includes hundreds of thousands of distinct CDR3 sequences, more than 20% of them seen just once. In addition, the sample was reused for a study of yellow fever vaccine responses in identical twins.

The sequenced sample consisted of CD4+ T cells sorted from blood. These receptors all stem from a woman younger than 30 in good health. Each CDR3 is given with its conserved first and last residue. The order of the fields is D gene, clone size, V gene, J gene, CDR3 protein, CDR3 DNA. D genes are given only for firm matches. Clone size appears in some rows only: once, few, many, or a class for an expanded clone.

>TRBD1|NA|TRBV4-1|TRBJ1-1
CASSPDREGANTEAFF
TGCGCCAGCAGCCCGGACAGGGAAGGGGCGAACACTGAAGCTTTCTTT
>TRBD2|few|TRBV4-1|TRBJ2-2
CASSQVSSGLNTGELFF
TGCGCCAGCAGCCAAGTTTCTAGCGGGCTGAACACCGGGGAGCTGTTTTTT
>NA|few|TRBV12-3/TRBV12-4|TRBJ2-5
CASTPGSGETQYF
TGTGCCAGCACCCCCGGGTCCGGAGAGACCCAGTACTTC
>TRBD2|NA|TRBV12-3/TRBV12-4|TRBJ2-3
CASRTSGTDTQYF
TGTGCCAGCAGGACTAGCGGCACAGATACGCAGTATTTT
>NA|NA|TRBV5-1|TRBJ2-7
CASSLSPTGEQYF
TGCGCCAGCAGCTTAAGCCCTACAGGCGAGCAGTACTTC
>NA|few|TRBV15|TRBJ2-3
CATSQEGLTNSTDTQYF
TGTGCCACCAGTCAAGAGGGGCTGACGAACAGCACAGATACGCAGTATTTT
>NA|few|TRBV11-2|TRBJ2-7
CASSTVSGTYEQYF
TGTGCCAGCAGCACCGTGTCCGGTACCTACGAGCAGTACTTC
>TRBD1|few|TRBV28|TRBJ2-7
CASEQGYEQYF
TGTGCCAGCGAACAGGGGTACGAGCAGTACTTC
>NA|NA|TRBV29-1|TRBJ2-2
CSSRGATGELFF
TGCAGCTCCCGGGGGGCCACCGGGGAGCTGTTTTTT
>TRBD2|NA|TRBV24-1|TRBJ2-1
CASRDYLNNEQFF
TGTGCCTCCCGGGACTACCTTAACAATGAGCAGTTCTTC
>TRBD2|NA|TRBV15|TRBJ2-3
CATSRDPAGGLTDTQYF
TGTGCCACCAGCAGAGACCCAGCGGGAGGGCTCACAGATACGCAGTATTTT
>NA|NA|TRBV9|TRBJ1-6
CASSGGLVPSSYNSPLHF
TGTGCCAGCAGCGGGGGGCTGGTTCCCAGCTCCTATAATTCACCCCTCCACTTT
>TRBD2|NA|TRBV11-2|TRBJ2-1
CASSSSGRLNEQFF
TGTGCCAGCAGCTCAAGCGGGAGGTTGAATGAGCAGTTCTTC